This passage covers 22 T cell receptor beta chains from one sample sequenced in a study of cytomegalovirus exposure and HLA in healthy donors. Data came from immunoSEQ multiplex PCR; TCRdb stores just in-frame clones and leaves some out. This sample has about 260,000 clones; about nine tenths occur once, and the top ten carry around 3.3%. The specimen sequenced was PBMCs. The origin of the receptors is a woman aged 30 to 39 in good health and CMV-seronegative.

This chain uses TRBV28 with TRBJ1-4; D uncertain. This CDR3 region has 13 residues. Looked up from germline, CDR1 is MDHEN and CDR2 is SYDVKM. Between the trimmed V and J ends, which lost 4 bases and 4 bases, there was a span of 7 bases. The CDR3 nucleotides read TGTGCCAGCAGTTCGGTTAGTAATGAAAAACTGTTTTTT. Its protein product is CASSSVSNEKLFF.

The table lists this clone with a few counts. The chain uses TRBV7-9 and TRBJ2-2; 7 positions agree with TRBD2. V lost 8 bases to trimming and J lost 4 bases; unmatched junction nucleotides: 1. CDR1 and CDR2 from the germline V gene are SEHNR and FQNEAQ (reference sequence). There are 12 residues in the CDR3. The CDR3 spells CASWGGTGELFF. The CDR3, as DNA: TGTGCCAGCTGGGGGGGCACCGGGGAGCTGTTTTTT.

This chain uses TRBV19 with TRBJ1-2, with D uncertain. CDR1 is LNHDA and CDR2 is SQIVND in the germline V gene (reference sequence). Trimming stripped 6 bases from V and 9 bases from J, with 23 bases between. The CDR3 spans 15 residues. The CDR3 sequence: CASSRVSSRWSRYTF. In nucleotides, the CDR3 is TGTGCCAGTAGCCGAGTCTCCTCCCGGTGGTCTCGCTACACCTTC.

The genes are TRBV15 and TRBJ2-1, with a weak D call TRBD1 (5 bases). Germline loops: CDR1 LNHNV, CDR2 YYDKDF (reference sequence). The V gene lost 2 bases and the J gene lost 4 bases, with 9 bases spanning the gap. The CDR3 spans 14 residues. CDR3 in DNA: TGTGCCACCAGCAGATTGGACATATACAATGAGCAGTTCTTC. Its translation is CATSRLDIYNEQFF.

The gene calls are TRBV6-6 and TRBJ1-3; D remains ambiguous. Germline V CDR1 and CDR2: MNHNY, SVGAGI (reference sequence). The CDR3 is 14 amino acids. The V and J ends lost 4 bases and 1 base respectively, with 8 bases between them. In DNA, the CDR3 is TGTGCCAGCAGTTCGACTCGGTCTGGAAACACCATATATTTT. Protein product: CASSSTRSGNTIYF.

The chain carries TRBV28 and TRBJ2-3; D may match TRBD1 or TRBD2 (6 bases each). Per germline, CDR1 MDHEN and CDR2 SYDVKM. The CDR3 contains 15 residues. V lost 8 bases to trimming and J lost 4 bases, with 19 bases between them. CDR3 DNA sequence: TGTGCCAGCTCCGATTTAAGGGGGGCGGCAGATACGCAGTATTTT. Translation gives CASSDLRGAADTQYF.

This CDR3 reads CASSFGGDNEQFF. CDR3 coding DNA: TGTGCCAGCAGCTTCGGGGGGGACAATGAGCAGTTCTTC. The J gene is TRBJ2-1, the V gene TRBV7-3; 8 nucleotides align to TRBD2. Germline loops: CDR1 SGHTA, CDR2 FQGTGA. This CDR3 region has 13 residues. The V gene end was trimmed by 3 bases and the J gene end by 5 bases; junction bases not matched to a gene: 0.

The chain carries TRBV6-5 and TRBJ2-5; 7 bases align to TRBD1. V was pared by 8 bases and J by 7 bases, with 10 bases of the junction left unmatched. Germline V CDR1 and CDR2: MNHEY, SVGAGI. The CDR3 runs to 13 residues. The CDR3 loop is CASGRQGSGTQYF. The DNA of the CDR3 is TGTGCCAGCGGGAGACAGGGAAGTGGGACCCAGTACTTC.

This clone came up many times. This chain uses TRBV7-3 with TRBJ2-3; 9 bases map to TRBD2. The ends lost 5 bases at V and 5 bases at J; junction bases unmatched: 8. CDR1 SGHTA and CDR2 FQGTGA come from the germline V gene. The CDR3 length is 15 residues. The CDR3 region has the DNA TGTGCCAGCAGCCGTAGCGGGAGCAAGGGAGATACGCAGTATTTT. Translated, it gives CASSRSGSKGDTQYF.

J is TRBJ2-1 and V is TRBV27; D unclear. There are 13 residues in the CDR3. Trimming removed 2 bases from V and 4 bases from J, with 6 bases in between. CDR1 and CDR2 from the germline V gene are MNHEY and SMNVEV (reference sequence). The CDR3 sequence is CASSLDRYNEQFF. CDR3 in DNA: TGTGCCAGCAGTTTAGACCGGTACAATGAGCAGTTCTTC.

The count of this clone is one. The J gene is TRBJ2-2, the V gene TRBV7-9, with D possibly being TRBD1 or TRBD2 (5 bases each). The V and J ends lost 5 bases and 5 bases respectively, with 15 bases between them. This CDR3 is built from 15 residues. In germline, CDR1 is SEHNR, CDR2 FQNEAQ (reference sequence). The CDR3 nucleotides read TGTGCCAGCAGCCGGGGCCCGGGGTGGACCGGGGAGCTGTTTTTT. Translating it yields CASSRGPGWTGELFF.

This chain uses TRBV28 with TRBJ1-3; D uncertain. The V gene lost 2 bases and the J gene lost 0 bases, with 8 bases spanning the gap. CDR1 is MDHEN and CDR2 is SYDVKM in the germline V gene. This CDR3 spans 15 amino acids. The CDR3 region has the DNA TGTGCCAGCAGTTTAGAACAGCACTCTGGAAACACCATATATTTT. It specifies CASSLEQHSGNTIYF. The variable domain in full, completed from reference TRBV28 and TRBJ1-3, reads DVKVTQSSRYLVKRTGEKVFLECVQDMDHENMFWYRQDPGLGLRLIYFSYDVKMKEKGDIPEGYSVSREKKERFSLILESASTNQTSMYLCASSLEQHSGNTIYFGEGSWLTVV.

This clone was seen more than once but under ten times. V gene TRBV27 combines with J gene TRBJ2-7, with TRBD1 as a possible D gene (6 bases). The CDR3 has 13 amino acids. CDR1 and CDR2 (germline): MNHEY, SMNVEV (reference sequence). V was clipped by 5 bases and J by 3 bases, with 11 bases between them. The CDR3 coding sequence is TGTGCCAGCAGTCCCACAGGGTACTACGAGCAGTACTTC. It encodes CASSPTGYYEQYF.

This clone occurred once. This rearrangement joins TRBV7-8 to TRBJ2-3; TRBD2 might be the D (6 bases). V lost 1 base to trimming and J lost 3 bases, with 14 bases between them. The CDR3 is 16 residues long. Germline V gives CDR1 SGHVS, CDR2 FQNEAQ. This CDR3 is CASSLVGGGVTDTQYF. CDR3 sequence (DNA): TGTGCCAGCAGCTTAGTTGGGGGAGGAGTAACAGATACGCAGTATTTT.

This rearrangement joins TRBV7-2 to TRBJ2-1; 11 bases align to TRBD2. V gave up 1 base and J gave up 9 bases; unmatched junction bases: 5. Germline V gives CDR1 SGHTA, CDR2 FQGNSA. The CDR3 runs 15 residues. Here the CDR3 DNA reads TGTGCCAGCAGCTTAGTAGCGGGAGGGCCTACTGAGCAGTTCTTC. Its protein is CASSLVAGGPTEQFF.

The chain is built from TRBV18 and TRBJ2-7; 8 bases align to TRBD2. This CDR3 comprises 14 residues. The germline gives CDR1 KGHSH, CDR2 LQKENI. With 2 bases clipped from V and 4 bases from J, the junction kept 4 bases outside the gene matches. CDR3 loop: CASSPTSGRYEQYF. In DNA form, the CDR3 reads TGTGCCAGCTCACCAACCAGCGGGAGATACGAGCAGTACTTC.

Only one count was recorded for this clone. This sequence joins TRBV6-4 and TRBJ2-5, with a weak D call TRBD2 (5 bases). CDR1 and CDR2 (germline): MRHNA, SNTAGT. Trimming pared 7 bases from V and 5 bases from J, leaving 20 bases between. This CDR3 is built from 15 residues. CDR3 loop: CASTPRAETGETQYF. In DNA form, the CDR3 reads TGTGCCAGCACCCCGCGGGCCGAAACCGGGGAGACCCAGTACTTC.

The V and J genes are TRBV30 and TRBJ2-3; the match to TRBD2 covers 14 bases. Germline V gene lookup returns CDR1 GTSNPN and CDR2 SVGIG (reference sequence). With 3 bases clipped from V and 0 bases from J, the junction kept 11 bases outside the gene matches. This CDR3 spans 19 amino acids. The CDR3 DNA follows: TGTGCCTGGAGCGGGACTAGCGGGAGCGGGCGTTCTAGCACAGATACGCAGTATTTT. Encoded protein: CAWSGTSGSGRSSTDTQYF.

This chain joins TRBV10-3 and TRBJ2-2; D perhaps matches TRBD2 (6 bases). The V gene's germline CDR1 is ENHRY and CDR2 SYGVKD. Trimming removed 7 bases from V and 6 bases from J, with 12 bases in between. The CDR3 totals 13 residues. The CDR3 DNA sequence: TGTGCCATCAAAGGCGGGATCTCCGGGGAGCTGTTTTTT. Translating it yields CAIKGGISGELFF.

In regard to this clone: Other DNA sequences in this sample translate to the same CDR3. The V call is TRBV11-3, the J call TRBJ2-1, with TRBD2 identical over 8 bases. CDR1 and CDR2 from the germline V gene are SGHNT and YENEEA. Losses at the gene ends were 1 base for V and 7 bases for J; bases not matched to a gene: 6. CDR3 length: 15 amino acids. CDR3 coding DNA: TGTGCCAGCAGCTTAGTCGGGACTAGTGGTAATGAGCAGTTCTTC. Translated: CASSLVGTSGNEQFF.

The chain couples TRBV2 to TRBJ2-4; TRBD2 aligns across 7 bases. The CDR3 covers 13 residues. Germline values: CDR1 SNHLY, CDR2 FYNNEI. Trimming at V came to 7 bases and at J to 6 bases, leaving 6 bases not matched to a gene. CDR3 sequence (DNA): TGTGCCAGCAAGGGACTACGAATAAACATTCAGTACTTC. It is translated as CASKGLRINIQYF. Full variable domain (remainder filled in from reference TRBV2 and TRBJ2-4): EPEVTQTPSHQVTQMGQEVILRCVPISNHLYFYWYRQILGQKVEFLVSFYNNEISEKSEIFDDQFSVERPDGSNFTLKIRSTKLEDSAMYFCASKGLRINIQYFGAGTRLSVL.

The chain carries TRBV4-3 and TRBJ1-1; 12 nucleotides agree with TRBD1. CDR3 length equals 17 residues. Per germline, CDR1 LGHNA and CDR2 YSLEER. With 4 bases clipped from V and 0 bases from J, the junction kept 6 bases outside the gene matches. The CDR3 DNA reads TGCGCCAGCAGCCGACTACGGGACAGGGGGCTGAACACTGAAGCTTTCTTT. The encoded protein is CASSRLRDRGLNTEAFF.